The 15 T cell receptor beta chains reported below all come from one sample, sequenced in a study of vaccination and CD4 T cells after COVID-19. The sample's treatment: roughly ten-day PBMC culture with coronavirus spike peptide pools or control peptides (ViraFEST assay). Sequencing of DNA taken from cultured CD4+ T cells relied on the Oncomine TCR Beta short-read assay. In TCRdb, the PCR reads were re-called with MiXCR into one record per CDR3 protein. This sample yields about 18,000 distinct CDR3 sequences, of which approximately 48% are seen a single time; less than 7.5% belongs to the top ten. No antigen is known for these receptors. What was sequenced was CD4+ T cells from blood, cultured in vitro. Receptor source: a human donor who had recovered from COVID-19.

This sequence joins TRBV6-1 and TRBJ2-5, with D unclear. The CDR3 sequence is 12 residues long. Germline V gene lookup returns CDR1 MNHNS and CDR2 SASEGT. Trimming cost V 1 base and J 4 bases, with 4 bases left between them. DNA for the CDR3: TGTGCCAGCAGTGAAGTTGGAGAGACCCAGTACTTC. It yields the protein CASSEVGETQYF.

This clonotype came up a few times. The gene calls are TRBV20-1 and TRBJ1-5; possible D gene TRBD1, 5 bases. V lost 2 bases and J 3 bases, leaving 8 bases between the germline ends. The length of the CDR3 is 13 residues. Germline CDR1 is DFQATT and CDR2 is SNEGSKA (reference sequence). The CDR3 nucleotides read TGCAGTGCTAGACGAGGGACCAATCAGCCCCAGCATTTT. This encodes CSARRGTNQPQHF.

In DNA, the CDR3 is TGTGCCAGCAGCTTCGGGGCTCTGAACACTGAAGCTTTCTTT. Amino acids: CASSFGALNTEAFF. The chain employs TRBV7-9 and TRBJ1-1; D is possibly TRBD1 (5 bases). In germline, CDR1 is SEHNR, CDR2 FQNEAQ (reference sequence). V shed 3 bases and J shed 0 bases, with 8 bases lying between them. The CDR3 loop spans 14 amino acids.

The V and J genes are TRBV24-1 and TRBJ2-1, with D perhaps being TRBD1 or TRBD2 (5 bases each). V lost 3 bases to trimming and J lost 6 bases, with 17 bases between them. In germline, CDR1 is KGHDR, CDR2 SFDVKD. CDR3 size: 16 residues. The CDR3 nucleotides are TGTGCCACCAGTGATGCCTCGCTGAGGGGTTCCAATGAGCAGTTCTTC. This gives the protein CATSDASLRGSNEQFF.

This clonotype was counted only a few times. This chain links TRBV10-3 with TRBJ2-3; TRBD2 aligns across 16 bases. The CDR3 is 18 amino acids. CDR1 and CDR2 from the germline V gene are ENHRY and SYGVKD. The trim removed 0 bases at V and 1 base at J, leaving 1 base unmatched. CDR3 DNA sequence: TGTGCCATCAGTGAGTCCGGGACTAGCGGGAGGGGCACAGATACGCAGTATTTT. As protein: CAISESGTSGRGTDTQYF.

The V and J genes are TRBV10-3 and TRBJ2-1, with 8 nucleotides matching TRBD2. Germline loops: CDR1 ENHRY, CDR2 SYGVKD. V trimming: 0 bases; J trimming: 4 bases; junction bases outside the gene matches: 8. This CDR3 is 17 amino acids long. CDR3 sequence: CAISESRGAGAYNEQFF. CDR3 nucleotides: TGTGCCATCAGTGAGTCGAGAGGAGCGGGAGCGTACAATGAGCAGTTCTTC.

This chain connects TRBV27 to TRBJ1-2; D gene ambiguous. This CDR3 is 13 amino acids long. The ends were cut back, 2 bases at V and 9 bases at J, with 13 bases in the middle. Germline values: CDR1 MNHEY, CDR2 SMNVEV (reference sequence). DNA of the CDR3: TGTGCCAGCAGTTTAGAGTCTCAGAGTCGCTACACCTTC. Amino acid sequence: CASSLESQSRYTF.

The chain joins TRBV11-2 to TRBJ1-2; D is undetermined. The germline V gene has CDR1 SGHAT and CDR2 FQNNGV. V was trimmed by 5 bases and J by 4 bases, leaving 8 bases between them. CDR3 size: 12 residues. In DNA, the CDR3 is TGTGCCAGCAGCCAGGCTAGCTATGGCTACACCTTC. Its translation is CASSQASYGYTF. Variable domain in full (rest from reference TRBV11-2 and TRBJ1-2): EAGVAQSPRYKIIEKRQSVAFWCNPISGHATLYWYQQILGQGPKLLIQFQNNGVVDDSQLPKDRFSAERLKGVDSTLKIQPAKLEDSAVYLCASSQASYGYTFGSGTRLTVV.

V and J are TRBV5-8 and TRBJ2-1; 10 bases fit TRBD2. Looked up from germline, CDR1 is SGHTS and CDR2 is YDEGEE. V was clipped by 0 bases and J by 7 bases; unmatched bases: 4. This CDR3 comprises 15 residues. The chain's CDR3 is CASSLGTSGTNEQFF. The CDR3, as DNA: TGTGCCAGCAGCTTGGGCACTAGCGGGACGAATGAGCAGTTCTTC.

This sequence joins TRBV20-1 and TRBJ2-3; TRBD2 matches 10 bases. The CDR3 has 15 amino acids. Germline V gene sequence: CDR1 DFQATT, CDR2 SNEGSKA (reference sequence). This CDR3 reads CRVSPSGRDTDTQYF. The DNA for the CDR3 is TGCAGGGTGAGCCCGAGCGGGAGGGATACAGATACGCAGTATTTT.

The V call is TRBV12-3 or TRBV12-4, the J call TRBJ2-5; possibly TRBD2 for D (5 bases). The CDR3 spans 14 residues. Deletions cut 6 bases from V and 5 bases from J, with 16 bases between. CDR3 sequence: CASSSSRGVETQYF. CDR3 DNA sequence: TGTGCCAGCAGCTCCTCTCGGGGTGTGGAGACCCAGTACTTC.

This chain joins TRBV19 and TRBJ2-2, with 8 bases identical to TRBD1. The CDR3 covers 18 residues. The V gene end was trimmed by 8 bases and the J gene end by 4 bases; junction bases not matched to a gene: 18. The germline V gene has CDR1 LNHDA and CDR2 SQIVND (reference sequence). DNA of the CDR3: TGTGCCAGTGCCGGACAGGGATGGGGCCTCATGGGCACCGGGGAGCTGTTTTTT. Translation gives CASAGQGWGLMGTGELFF.

The chain is built from TRBV9 and TRBJ1-2; no clear D gene. This CDR3 has 15 amino acids. Germline lookup yields CDR1 SGDLS and CDR2 YYNGEE. Between the trimmed V and J ends, which lost 0 bases and 6 bases, there was a span of 15 bases. The CDR3, as DNA: TGTGCCAGCAGCGTAGACTACGGGAAGTTGCATGGCTACACCTTC. It encodes CASSVDYGKLHGYTF.

This clonotype was detected only a few times. The gene calls are TRBV20-1 and TRBJ1-4; D ambiguous. Trimming pared 5 bases from V and 6 bases from J, leaving 13 bases between. Looked up from germline, CDR1 is DFQATT and CDR2 is SNEGSKA (reference sequence). The CDR3 covers 13 residues. The CDR3 protein is CSAPNRRDEKLFF. DNA for the CDR3: TGCAGTGCTCCCAACCGGCGGGATGAAAAACTGTTTTTT.

This clonotype showed up just once. The V gene is TRBV7-9, the J gene TRBJ2-1, with D possibly called TRBD1 or TRBD2 (5 bases each). V lost 1 base to trimming and J lost 6 bases, with 10 bases between them. Germline CDR1 and CDR2: SEHNR and FQNEAQ (reference sequence). This CDR3 spans 14 amino acids. CDR3 in DNA: TGTGCCAGCAGCTTAGGTGGGGGTTCCAATGAGCAGTTCTTC. This encodes CASSLGGGSNEQFF.